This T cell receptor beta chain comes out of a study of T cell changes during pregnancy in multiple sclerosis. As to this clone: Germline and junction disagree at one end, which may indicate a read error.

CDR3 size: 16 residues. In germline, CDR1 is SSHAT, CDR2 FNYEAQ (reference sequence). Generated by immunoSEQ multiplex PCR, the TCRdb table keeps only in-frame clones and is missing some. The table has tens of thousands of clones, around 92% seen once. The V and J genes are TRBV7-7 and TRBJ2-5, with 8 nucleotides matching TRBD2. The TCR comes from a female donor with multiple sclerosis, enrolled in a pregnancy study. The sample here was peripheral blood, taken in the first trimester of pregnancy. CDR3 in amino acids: CASSLDTGGGSETQYF. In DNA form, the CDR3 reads TGTGCTAGCAGCTTAGATACGGGGGGGGGTTCGGAGACCCAGTACTTC.